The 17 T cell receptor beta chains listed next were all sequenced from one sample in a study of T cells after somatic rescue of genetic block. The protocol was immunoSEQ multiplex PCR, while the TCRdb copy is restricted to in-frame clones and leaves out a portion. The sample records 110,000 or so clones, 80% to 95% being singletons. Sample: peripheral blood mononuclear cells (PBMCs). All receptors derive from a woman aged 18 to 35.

CDR3 sequence reads: CASSLPLGPNTEAFF. The CDR3, as DNA: TGTGCCAGCAGCCTCCCCCTCGGGCCGAACACTGAAGCTTTCTTT. The chain recombines TRBV11-3 with TRBJ1-1; D ambiguous. Germline values: CDR1 SGHNT, CDR2 YENEEA. This CDR3 is 15 amino acids long. With 5 bases removed from V and 1 base from J, the gap between germline ends came to 14 bases.

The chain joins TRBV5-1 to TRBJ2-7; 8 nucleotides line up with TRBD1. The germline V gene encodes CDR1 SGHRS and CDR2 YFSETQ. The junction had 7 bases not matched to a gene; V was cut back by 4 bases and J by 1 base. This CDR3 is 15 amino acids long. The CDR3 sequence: CASSLGQGLSYEQYF. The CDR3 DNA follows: TGCGCCAGCAGCCTTGGACAGGGCCTTTCCTACGAGCAGTACTTC.

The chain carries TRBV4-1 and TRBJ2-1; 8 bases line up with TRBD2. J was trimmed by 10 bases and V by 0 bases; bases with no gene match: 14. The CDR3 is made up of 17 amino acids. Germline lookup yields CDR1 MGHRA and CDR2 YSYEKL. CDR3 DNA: TGCGCCAGCAGCCAAGATCCAGGAGGGCGACAGCGGGGGGAGCAGTTCTTC. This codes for CASSQDPGGRQRGEQFF.

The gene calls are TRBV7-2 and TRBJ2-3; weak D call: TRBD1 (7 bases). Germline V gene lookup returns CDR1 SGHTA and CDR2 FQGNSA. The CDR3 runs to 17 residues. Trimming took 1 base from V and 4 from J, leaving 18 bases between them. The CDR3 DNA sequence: TGTGCCAGCAGCTTAGAGCGGACAGGAGGGACCTCAGATACGCAGTATTTT. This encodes CASSLERTGGTSDTQYF.

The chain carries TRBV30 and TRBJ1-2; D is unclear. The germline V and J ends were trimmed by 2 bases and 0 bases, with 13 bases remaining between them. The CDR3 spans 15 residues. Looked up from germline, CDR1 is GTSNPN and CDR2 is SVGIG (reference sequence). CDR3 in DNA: TGTGCCTGGAGTAGGAGGACGGACTCTAACTATGGCTACACCTTC. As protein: CAWSRRTDSNYGYTF.

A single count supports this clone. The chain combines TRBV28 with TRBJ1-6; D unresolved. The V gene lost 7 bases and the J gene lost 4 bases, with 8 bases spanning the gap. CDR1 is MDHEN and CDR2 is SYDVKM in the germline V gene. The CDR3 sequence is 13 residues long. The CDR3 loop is CASMTPYNSPLHF. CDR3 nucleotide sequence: TGTGCCAGCATGACACCGTATAATTCACCCCTCCACTTT.

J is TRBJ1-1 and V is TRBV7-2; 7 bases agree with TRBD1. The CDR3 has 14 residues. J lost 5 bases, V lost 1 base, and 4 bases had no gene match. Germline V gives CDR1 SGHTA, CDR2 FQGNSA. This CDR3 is CASSLDRGATEAFF. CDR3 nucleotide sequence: TGTGCCAGCAGCTTAGACAGGGGTGCGACTGAAGCTTTCTTT.

CDR3 DNA sequence: TGTGCCAGCAGCTTAGCGGGCGGCGGCCCAGATACGCAGTATTTT. This gives the protein CASSLAGGGPDTQYF. V and J are TRBV11-3 and TRBJ2-3; the D is unclear. The CDR3 is 15 amino acids. CDR1 SGHNT and CDR2 YENEEA come from the germline V gene. Between the trimmed V and J ends, which lost 1 base and 4 bases, there was a span of 12 bases.

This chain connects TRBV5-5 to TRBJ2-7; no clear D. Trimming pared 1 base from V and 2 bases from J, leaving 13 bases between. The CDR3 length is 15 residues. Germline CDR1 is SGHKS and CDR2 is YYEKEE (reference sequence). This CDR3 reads CASSLSGSPAYEQYF. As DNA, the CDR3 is TGTGCCAGCAGCTTGAGTGGCTCCCCCGCCTACGAGCAGTACTTC. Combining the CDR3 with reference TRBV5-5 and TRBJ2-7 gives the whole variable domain DAGVTQSPTHLIKTRGQQVTLRCSPISGHKSVSWYQQVLGQGPQFIFQYYEKEERGRGNFPDRFSARQFPNYSSELNVNALLLGDSALYLCASSLSGSPAYEQYFGPGTRLTVT.

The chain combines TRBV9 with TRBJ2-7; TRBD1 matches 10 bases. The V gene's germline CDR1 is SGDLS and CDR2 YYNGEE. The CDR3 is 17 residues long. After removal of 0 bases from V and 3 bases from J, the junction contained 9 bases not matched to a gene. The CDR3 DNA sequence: TGTGCCAGCAGCGTAGGGTCCGGGACAGGGGACTTCTACGAGCAGTACTTC. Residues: CASSVGSGTGDFYEQYF.

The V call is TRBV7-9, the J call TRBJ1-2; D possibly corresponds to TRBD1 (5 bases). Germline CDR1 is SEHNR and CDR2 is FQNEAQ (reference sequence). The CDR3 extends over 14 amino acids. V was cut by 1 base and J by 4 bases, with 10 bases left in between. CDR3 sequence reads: CASSLGTGFYGYTF. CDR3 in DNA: TGTGCCAGCAGCTTAGGTACAGGCTTCTATGGCTACACCTTC.

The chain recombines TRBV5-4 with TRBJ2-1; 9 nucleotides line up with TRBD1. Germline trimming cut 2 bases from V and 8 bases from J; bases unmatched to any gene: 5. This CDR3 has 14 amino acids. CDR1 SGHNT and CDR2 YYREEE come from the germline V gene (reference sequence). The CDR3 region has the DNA TGTGCCAGCAGCTTACAGGGGGCGGGCGATGAGCAGTTCTTC. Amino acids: CASSLQGAGDEQFF.

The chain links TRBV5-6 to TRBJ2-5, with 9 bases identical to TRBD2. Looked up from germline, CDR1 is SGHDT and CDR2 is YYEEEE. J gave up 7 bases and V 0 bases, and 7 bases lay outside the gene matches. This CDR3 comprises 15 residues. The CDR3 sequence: CASSLGGGGVWTQYF. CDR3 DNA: TGTGCCAGCAGCTTGGGAGGCGGGGGGGTTTGGACCCAGTACTTC.

The CDR3, as DNA: TGCGCCAGCAGCTGGGGCAGGGAAAAGAACACTGAAGCTTTCTTT. Protein: CASSWGREKNTEAFF. The gene calls are TRBV5-1 and TRBJ1-1; the D gene is possibly TRBD1 (5 bases). Germline loops: CDR1 SGHRS, CDR2 YFSETQ. Trimming shortened V by 3 bases and J by 1 base, and 13 bases separated the two germline ends. The CDR3 has 15 amino acids.

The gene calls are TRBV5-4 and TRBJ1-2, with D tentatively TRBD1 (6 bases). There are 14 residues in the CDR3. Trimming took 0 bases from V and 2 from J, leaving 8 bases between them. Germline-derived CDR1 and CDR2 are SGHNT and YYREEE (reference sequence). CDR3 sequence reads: CASSLEQGNYGYTF. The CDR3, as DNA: TGTGCCAGCAGCTTGGAGCAGGGGAACTATGGCTACACCTTC.

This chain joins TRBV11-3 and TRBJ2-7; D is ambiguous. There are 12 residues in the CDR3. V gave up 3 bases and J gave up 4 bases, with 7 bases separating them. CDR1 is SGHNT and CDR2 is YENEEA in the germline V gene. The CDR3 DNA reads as TGTGCCAGCAGCTTCCCTTCTTACGAGCAGTACTTC. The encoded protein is CASSFPSYEQYF.

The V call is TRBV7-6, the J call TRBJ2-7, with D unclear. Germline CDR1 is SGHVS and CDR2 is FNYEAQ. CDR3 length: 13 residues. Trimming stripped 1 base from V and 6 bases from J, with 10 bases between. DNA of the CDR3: TGTGCCAGCAGCTTAGGAAATTCTGGCGAGCAGTACTTC. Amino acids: CASSLGNSGEQYF.